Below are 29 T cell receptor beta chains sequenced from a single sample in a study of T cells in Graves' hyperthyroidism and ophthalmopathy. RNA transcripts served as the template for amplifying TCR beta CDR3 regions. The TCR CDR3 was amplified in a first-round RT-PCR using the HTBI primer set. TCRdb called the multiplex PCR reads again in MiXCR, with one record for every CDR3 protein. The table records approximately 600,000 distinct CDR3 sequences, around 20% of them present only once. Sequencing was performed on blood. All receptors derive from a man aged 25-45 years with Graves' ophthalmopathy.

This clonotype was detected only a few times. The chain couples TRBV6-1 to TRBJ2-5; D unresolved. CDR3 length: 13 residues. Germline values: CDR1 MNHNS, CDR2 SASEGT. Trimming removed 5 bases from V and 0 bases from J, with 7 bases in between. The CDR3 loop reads CASSKNNQETQYF. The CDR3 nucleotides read TGTGCCAGCAGTAAGAACAACCAAGAGACCCAGTACTTC.

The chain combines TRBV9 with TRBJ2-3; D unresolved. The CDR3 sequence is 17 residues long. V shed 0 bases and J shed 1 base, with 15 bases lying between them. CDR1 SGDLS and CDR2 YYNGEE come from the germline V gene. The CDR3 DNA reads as TGTGCCAGCAGCGTAGACGGTTCCCCCTCAGGCACAGATACGCAGTATTTT. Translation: CASSVDGSPSGTDTQYF.

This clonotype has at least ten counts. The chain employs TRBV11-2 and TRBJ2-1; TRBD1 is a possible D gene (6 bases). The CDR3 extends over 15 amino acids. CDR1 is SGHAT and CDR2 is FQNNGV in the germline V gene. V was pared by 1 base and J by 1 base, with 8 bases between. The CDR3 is CASSLGTVSYNEQFF. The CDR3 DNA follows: TGTGCCAGCAGCTTAGGGACAGTTTCCTACAATGAGCAGTTCTTC.

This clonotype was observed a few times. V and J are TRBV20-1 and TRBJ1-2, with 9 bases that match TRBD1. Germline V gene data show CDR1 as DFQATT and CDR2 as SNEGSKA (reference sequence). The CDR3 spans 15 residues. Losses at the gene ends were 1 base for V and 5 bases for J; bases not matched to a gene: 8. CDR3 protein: CSARVRTGELYGYTF. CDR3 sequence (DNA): TGCAGTGCTAGAGTTCGGACAGGGGAGCTATATGGCTACACCTTC.

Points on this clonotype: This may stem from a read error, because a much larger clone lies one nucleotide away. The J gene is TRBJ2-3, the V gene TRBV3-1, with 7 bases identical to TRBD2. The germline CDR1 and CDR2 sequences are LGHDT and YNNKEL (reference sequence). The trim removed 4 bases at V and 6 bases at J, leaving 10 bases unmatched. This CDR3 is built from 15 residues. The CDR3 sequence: CASSPMGDYVDTQYF. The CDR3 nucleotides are TGTGCCAGCAGCCCGATGGGGGACTACGTGGATACGCAGTATTTT.

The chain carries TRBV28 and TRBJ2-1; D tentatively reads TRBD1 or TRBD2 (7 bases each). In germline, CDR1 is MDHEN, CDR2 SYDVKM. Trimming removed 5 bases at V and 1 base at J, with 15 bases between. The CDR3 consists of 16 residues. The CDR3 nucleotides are TGTGCCAGCAGTCCACGACAGGGAGGGTCCTACAATGAGCAGTTCTTC. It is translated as CASSPRQGGSYNEQFF.

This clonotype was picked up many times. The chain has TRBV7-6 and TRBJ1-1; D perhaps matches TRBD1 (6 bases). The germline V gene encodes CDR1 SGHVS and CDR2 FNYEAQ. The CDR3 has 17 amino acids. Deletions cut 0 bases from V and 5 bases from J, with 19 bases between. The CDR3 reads CASSLAGRTDTRTEAFF. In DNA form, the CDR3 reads TGTGCCAGCAGCTTAGCGGGTCGGACAGATACACGGACTGAAGCTTTCTTT.

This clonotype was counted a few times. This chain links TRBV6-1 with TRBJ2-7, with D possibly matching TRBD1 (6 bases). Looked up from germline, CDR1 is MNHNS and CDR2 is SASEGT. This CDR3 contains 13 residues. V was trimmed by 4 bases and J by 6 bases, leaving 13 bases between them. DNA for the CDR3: TGTGCCAGCAGTGCTTACAGGGTAGGCGAGCAGTACTTC. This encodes CASSAYRVGEQYF.

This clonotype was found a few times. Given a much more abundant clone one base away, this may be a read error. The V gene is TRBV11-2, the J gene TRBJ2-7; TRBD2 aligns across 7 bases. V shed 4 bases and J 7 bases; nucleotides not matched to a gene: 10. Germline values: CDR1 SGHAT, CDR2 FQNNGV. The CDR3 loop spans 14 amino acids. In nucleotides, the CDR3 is TGTGCCAGCAGCTCGGGACCAGCGGGATGGGAGCAGTACTTC. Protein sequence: CASSSGPAGWEQYF.

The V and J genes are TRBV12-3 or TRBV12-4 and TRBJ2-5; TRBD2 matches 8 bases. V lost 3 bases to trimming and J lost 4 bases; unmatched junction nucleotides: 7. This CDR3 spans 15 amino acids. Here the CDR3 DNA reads TGTGCCAGCAGTTTCAGAGCGGGAGTATTAGAGACCCAGTACTTC. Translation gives CASSFRAGVLETQYF.

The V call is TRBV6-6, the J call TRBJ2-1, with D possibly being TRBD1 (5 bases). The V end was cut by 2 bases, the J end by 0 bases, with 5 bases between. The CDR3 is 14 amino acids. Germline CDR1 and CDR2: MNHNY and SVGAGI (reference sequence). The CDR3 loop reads CASSYRGSYNEQFF. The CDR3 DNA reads TGTGCCAGCAGTTACAGGGGCTCCTACAATGAGCAGTTCTTC.

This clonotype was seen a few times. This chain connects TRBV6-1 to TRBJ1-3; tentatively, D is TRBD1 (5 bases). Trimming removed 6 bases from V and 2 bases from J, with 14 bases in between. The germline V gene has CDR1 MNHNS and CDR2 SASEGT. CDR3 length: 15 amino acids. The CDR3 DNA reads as TGTGCCAGCAGACCCAGGGATACGGCTGGAAACACCATATATTTT. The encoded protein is CASRPRDTAGNTIYF.

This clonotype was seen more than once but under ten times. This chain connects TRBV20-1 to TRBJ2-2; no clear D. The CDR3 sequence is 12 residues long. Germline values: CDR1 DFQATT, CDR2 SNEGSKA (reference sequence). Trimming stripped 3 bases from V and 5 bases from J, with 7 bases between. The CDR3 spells CSASRPTGELFF. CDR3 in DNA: TGCAGTGCTAGTAGGCCTACCGGGGAGCTGTTTTTT.

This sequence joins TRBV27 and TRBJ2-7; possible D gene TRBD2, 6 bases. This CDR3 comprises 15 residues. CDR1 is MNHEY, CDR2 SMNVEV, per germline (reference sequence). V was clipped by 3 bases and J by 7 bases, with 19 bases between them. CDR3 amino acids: CASSFGSLASTEQYF. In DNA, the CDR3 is TGTGCCAGCAGTTTTGGTAGCCTAGCGTCCACAGAGCAGTACTTC.

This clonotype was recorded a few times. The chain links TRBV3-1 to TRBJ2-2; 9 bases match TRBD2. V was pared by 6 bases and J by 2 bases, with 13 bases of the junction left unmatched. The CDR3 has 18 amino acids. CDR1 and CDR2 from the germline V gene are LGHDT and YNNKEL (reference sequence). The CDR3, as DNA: TGTGCCAGCAGATGGGGGCTAGCGGGAATACAAAACACCGGGGAGCTGTTTTTT. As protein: CASRWGLAGIQNTGELFF.

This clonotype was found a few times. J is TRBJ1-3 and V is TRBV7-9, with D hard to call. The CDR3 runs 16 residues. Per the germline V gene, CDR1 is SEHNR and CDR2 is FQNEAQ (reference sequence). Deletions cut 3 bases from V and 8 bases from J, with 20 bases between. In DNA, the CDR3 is TGTGCCAGCAGCTTGGGCAGGAGCGTACTCGGTGACACCATATATTTT. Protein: CASSLGRSVLGDTIYF.

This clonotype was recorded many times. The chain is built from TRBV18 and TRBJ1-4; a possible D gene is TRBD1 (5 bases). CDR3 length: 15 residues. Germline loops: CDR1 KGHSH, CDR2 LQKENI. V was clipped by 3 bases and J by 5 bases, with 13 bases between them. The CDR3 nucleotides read TGTGCCAGCTCACCCTCGCAAGGGGTCAATGAAAAACTGTTTTTT. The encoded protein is CASSPSQGVNEKLFF.

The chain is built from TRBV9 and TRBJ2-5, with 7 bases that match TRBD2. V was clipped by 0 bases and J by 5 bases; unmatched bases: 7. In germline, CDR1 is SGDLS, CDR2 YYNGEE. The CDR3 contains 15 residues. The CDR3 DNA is TGTGCCAGCAGCGTAGGTAGGGTGGGAGGGGAGACCCAGTACTTC. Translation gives CASSVGRVGGETQYF.

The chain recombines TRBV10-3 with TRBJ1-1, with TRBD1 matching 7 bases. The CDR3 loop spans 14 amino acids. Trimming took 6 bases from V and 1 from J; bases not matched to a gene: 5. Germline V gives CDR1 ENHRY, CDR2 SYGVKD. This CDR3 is CAIRTRQGNTEAFF. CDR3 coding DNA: TGTGCCATCAGGACCCGACAGGGGAACACTGAAGCTTTCTTT.

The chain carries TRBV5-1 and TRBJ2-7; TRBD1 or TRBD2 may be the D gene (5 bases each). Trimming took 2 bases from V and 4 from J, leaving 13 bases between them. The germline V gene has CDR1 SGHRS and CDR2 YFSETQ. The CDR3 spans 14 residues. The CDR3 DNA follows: TGCGCCAGCAGCTTAAGAGGGGCAAGGTACGAGCAGTACTTC. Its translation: CASSLRGARYEQYF.

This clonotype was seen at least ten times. CDR3 sequence reads: CASSETGTGDYNEQFF. The DNA for the CDR3 is TGTGCCAGCAGTGAAACCGGGACAGGGGATTACAATGAGCAGTTCTTC. The genes are TRBV2 and TRBJ2-1; 10 nucleotides agree with TRBD1. J lost 4 bases, V lost 2 bases, and 5 bases had no gene match. CDR1 is SNHLY, CDR2 FYNNEI, per germline. CDR3 length equals 16 residues.

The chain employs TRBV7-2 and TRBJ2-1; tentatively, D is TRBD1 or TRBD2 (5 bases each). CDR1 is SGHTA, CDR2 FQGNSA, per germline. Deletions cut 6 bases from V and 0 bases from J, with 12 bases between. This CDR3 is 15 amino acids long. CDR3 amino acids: CASRYRDVSYNEQFF. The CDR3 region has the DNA TGTGCCAGCAGATACCGGGACGTCTCCTACAATGAGCAGTTCTTC.

CDR3 in amino acids: CSARDPRIAGSGTGELFF. CDR3 coding DNA: TGCAGTGCTAGAGACCCCCGGATAGCGGGTAGCGGCACCGGGGAGCTGTTTTTT. This chain links TRBV20-1 with TRBJ2-2; 7 bases map to TRBD2. V shed 0 bases and J 4 bases; nucleotides not matched to a gene: 14. The CDR3 covers 18 residues. CDR1 and CDR2 (germline): DFQATT, SNEGSKA (reference sequence).

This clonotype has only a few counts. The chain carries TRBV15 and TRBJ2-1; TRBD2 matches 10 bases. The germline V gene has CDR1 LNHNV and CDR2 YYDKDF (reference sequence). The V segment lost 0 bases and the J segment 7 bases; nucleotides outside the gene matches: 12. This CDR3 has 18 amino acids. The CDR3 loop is CATSRDASSGGLGNEQFF. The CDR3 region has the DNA TGTGCCACCAGCAGAGATGCGTCTAGCGGGGGTTTGGGGAATGAGCAGTTCTTC.

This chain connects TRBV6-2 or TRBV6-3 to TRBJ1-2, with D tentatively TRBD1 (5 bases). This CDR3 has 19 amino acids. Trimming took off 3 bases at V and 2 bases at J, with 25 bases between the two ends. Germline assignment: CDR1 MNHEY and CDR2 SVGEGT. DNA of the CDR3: TGTGCCAGCAGTTATTCCCCCCGGGGGAGCGGAGTATCGAACTATGGCTACACCTTC. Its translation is CASSYSPRGSGVSNYGYTF.

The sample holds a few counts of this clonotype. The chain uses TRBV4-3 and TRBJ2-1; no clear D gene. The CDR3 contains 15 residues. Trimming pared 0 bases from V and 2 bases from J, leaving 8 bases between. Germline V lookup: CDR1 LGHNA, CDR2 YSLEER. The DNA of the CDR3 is TGCGCCAGCAGCCAAGAAGAACAGCCCTACAATGAGCAGTTCTTC. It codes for CASSQEEQPYNEQFF.

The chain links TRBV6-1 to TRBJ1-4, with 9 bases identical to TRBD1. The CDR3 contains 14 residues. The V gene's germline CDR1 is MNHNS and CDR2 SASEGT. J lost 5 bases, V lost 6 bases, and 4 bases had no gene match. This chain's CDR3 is CASRTTGGNEKLFF. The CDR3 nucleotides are TGTGCCAGCAGAACGACAGGGGGGAATGAAAAACTGTTTTTT.

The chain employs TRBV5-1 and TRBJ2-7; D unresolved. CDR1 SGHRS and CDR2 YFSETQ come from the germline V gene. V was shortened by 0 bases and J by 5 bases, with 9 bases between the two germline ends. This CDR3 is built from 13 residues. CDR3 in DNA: TGCGCCAGCAGCTTGGTCCATCCAGACGAGCAGTACTTC. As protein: CASSLVHPDEQYF.

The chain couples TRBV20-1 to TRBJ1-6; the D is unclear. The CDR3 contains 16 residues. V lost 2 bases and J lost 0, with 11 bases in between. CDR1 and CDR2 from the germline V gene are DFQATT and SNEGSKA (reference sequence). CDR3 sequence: CSARKSSASYNSPLHF. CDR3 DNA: TGCAGTGCTAGAAAGTCTTCGGCCTCCTATAATTCACCCCTCCACTTT.